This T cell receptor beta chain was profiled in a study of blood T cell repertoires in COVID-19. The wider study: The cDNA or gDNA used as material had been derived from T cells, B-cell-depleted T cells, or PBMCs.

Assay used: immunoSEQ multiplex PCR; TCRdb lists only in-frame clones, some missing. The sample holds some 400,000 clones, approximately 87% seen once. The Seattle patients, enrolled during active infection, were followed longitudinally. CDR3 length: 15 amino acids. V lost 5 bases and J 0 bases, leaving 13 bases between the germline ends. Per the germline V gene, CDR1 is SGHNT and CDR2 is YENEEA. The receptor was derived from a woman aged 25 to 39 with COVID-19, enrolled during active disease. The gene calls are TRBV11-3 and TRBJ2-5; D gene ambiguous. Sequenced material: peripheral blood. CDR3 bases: TGTGCCAGCAGCCCCGGCGCGGCGGACCAAGAGACCCAGTACTTC. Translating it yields CASSPGAADQETQYF.